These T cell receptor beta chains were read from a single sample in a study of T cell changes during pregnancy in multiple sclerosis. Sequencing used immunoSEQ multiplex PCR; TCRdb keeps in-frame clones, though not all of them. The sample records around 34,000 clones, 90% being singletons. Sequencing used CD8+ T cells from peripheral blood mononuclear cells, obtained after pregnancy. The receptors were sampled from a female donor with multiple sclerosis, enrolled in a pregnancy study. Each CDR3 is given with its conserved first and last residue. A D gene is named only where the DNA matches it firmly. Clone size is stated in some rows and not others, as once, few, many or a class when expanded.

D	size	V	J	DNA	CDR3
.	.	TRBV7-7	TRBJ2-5	TGTGCTAGCAGCTTTATCTATTTGGAGACCCAGTACTTC	CASSFIYLETQYF
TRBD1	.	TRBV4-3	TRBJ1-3	TGCGCCAGCAGCCAACTGGACAGGATAGCCTACTCTGGAAACACCATATATTTT	CASSQLDRIAYSGNTIYF
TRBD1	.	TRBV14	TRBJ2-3	TGTGCCAGCAGCTCCCGGGACAGAGTACTCACAGATACGCAGTATTTT	CASSSRDRVLTDTQYF
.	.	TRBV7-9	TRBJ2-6	TGTGCCAGCAGCTTAGTCGGGGTAGCCGGCTCTGGGGCCAACGTCCTGACTTTC	CASSLVGVAGSGANVLTF
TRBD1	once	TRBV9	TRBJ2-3	TGTGCCAGCAGCCCCGAGGGGGCAGAGACTAGCACAGATACGCAGTATTTT	CASSPEGAETSTDTQYF
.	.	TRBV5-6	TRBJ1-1	TGTGCCAGCAGCTTGGAGCCAGGGATTTCGAACACTGAAGCTTTCTTT	CASSLEPGISNTEAFF
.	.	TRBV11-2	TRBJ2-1	TGTGCCAGCAGCGAGCGAACAGGGAGAAATGAGCAGTTCTTC	CASSERTGRNEQFF
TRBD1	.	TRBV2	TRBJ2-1	TGTGCCAGCAGGGGGGACAGGGCCAAACTCAGCTACAATGAGCAGTTCTTC	CASRGDRAKLSYNEQFF
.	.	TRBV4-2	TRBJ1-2	TGTGCCAGCAGCCAAGGAGGCGAAAACTATGGCTACACCTTC	CASSQGGENYGYTF
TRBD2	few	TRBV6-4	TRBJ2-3	TGTGCCAGCAGCCGTGGTAGCGGGGGGCCAGATACGCAGTATTTT	CASSRGSGGPDTQYF
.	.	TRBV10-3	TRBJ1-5	TGTGCCATCAGTGACGCCGAGGGCAGGGGCCAGCCGATAGATCAGCCCCAGCATTTT	CAISDAEGRGQPIDQPQHF
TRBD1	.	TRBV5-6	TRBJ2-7	TGTGCCAGCAGCCGCGGACAGGGAGTAGTGTGGTCCTACGAGCAGTACTTC	CASSRGQGVVWSYEQYF
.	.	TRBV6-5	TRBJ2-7	TGTGCCACCCTGGGAGGATCGGGCGAGCAGTACTTC	CATLGGSGEQYF
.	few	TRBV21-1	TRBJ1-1	TGTGCCAGCAGCAAACAGGGGATGATGTTCTTT	CASSKQGMMFF
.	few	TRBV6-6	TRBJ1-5	TGTGCCAGCAGTTACAGGGGTGAAAGCAATCAGCCCCAGCATTTT	CASSYRGESNQPQHF
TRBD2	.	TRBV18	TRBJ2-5	TGTGCCAGCTCACCAGGGACGACTAGCGGGGGTCAAGAGACCCAGTACTTC	CASSPGTTSGGQETQYF
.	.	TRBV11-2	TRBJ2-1	TGTGCCAGCAGCTTAGGGGGTTCGGGGAGCGGCGTGGACGTTGCGCAGTTCTTC	CASSLGGSGSGVDVAQFF
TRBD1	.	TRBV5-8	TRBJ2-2	TGTGCCAGCAGCCTGACAGGGCGGACCGGGGAGCTGTTTTTT	CASSLTGRTGELFF
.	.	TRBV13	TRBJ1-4	TGTGCCAGCAGCTCAGGCCTTAATGAAAAACTGTTTTTT	CASSSGLNEKLFF
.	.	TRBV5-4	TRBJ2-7	TGTGCCAGCAGCCCCGGGCCCCCGAGCAGCGGTTCCTACGAGCAGTACTTC	CASSPGPPSSGSYEQYF
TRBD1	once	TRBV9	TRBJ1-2	TGTGCCAGCAGTCGGGGGGGACAGGGGGCGCGAGATGGGTATGGCTACACCTTC	CASSRGGQGARDGYGYTF
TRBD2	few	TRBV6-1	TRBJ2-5	TGTGCCAGCAGTGAATCCAGCGGGGGGCCGGAGACCCAGTACTTC	CASSESSGGPETQYF
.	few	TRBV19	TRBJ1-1	TGTGCCAGTAGTAGAGTTGAGAACACTGAAGCTTTCTTT	CASSRVENTEAFF
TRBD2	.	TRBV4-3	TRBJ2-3	TGCGCCAGCGGGAGCGGGGGGTCACATACGCAGTATTTT	CASGSGGSHTQYF
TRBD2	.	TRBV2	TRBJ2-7	TGTGCCAGCACTTTAGCGGGGAGCTCCTACGAGCAGTACTTC	CASTLAGSSYEQYF
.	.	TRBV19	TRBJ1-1	TGTGCCAGTGGACATGGAACTACTGAAGCTTTCTTT	CASGHGTTEAFF
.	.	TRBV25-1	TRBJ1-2	TGTGCCAGCAGAGACCAAACGGGACAAGGGACTAACTATGGCTACACCTTC	CASRDQTGQGTNYGYTF
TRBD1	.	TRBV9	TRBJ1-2	TGTGCCAGCAGCCCTGGACAGGGGCACTATGGCTACACCTTC	CASSPGQGHYGYTF
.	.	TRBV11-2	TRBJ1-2	TGTGCCAGCAGGGGGGAGGGAGTCGGTTTCTATGGCTACACCTTC	CASRGEGVGFYGYTF
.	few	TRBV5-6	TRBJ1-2	TGTGCCAGCAGCTTGGCCGGGTCAGAAGACTATGGCTACACCTTC	CASSLAGSEDYGYTF
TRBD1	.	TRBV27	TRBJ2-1	TGTGCCAGCCGCACAAACGGGGACAGGGGGCTCCTCAATGAGCAGTTCTTC	CASRTNGDRGLLNEQFF
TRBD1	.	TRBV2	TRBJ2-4	TGTGCCAGCAGGTTAACAGGGGGGACCAAAAACATTCAGTACTTC	CASRLTGGTKNIQYF
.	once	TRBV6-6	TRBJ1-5	TGTGCCAGCACCCTAGGGGCCTTCAGCAATCAGCCCCAGCATTTT	CASTLGAFSNQPQHF
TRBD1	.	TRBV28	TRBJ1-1	TGTGCCAGCTGCACCGGGACAGGGGGTTCGCGCACTGAAGCTTTCTTT	CASCTGTGGSRTEAFF
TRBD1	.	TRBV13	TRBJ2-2	TGTGCCAGCAGCTTAGGGACAGGGGCGCTGAACACCGGGGAGCTGTTTTTT	CASSLGTGALNTGELFF
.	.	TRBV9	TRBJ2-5	TGTGCCAGCAGCGATCAGGAGACCCAGTACTTC	CASSDQETQYF
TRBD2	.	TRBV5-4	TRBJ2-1	TGTGCCAGCAGCCCCCGGGCAGCGGGGGGCTCGTCCTACAATGAGCAGTTCTTC	CASSPRAAGGSSYNEQFF
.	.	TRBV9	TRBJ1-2	TGTGCCAGCAGCTCAGTGGGGGGTGGCTACACCTTC	CASSSVGGGYTF
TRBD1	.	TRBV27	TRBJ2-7	TGTGCCAGCAGTTCGACAGGGTACTACGAGCAGTACTTC	CASSSTGYYEQYF
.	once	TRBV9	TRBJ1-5	TGTGCCAGCAGCGTAGGAGCGCTTGATCAGCCCCAGCATTTT	CASSVGALDQPQHF
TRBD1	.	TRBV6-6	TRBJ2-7	TGTGCCAGCAGTCTTCGGGACAGTCGCTACGAGCAGTACTTC	CASSLRDSRYEQYF
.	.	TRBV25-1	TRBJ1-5	TGTGCCAGCAGTGAGGCGGGCGGGATAAATCAGCCCCAGCATTTT	CASSEAGGINQPQHF
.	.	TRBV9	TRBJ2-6	TGTGCCAGCAGCGGTACAAACTCTGGGGCCAACGTCCTGACTTTC	CASSGTNSGANVLTF
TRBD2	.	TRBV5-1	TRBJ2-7	TGCGCCAGCAGCCCCGGGACTAGCGTGCGGGGCGAGCAGTACTTC	CASSPGTSVRGEQYF
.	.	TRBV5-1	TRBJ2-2	TGCGCCAGCAGCTTCAGGGGGGACACCGGGGAGCTGTTTTTT	CASSFRGDTGELFF
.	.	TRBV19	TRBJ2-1	TGTGCCAGTACTCGGGGATCCTACAATGAGCAGTTCTTC	CASTRGSYNEQFF
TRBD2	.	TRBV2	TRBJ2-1	TGTGCCGCCCCGGGACTAGCGGGGGGGTCGATTGAGCAGTTCTTC	CAAPGLAGGSIEQFF
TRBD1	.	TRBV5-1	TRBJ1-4	TGCGCCAGCAGCTCGGGACAGGGTAGTGAAAAACTGTTTTTT	CASSSGQGSEKLFF
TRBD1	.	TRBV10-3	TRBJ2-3	TGTGCCATCGGGCAGGGGGCTGTAGATACGCAGTATTTT	CAIGQGAVDTQYF
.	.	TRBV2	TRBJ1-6	TGTGCCAGCAGTGGTGCCGACGGGACCCTCCACTTT	CASSGADGTLHF
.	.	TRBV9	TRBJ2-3	TGTGCCAGCAGCAGCCCTCACAGGTTTAGCACAGATACGCAGTATTTT	CASSSPHRFSTDTQYF
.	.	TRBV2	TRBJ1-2	TGTGCCAGCAGTGAAGGGACAGTGGAATATGGCTACACCTTC	CASSEGTVEYGYTF
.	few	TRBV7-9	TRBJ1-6	TGTGCCAGCAGCCCGAGTGAGACGGGGGCCTATAATTCACCCCTCCACTTT	CASSPSETGAYNSPLHF
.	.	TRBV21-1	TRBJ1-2	TGTGCCAGCAGCCTAGGGACAGGGACCGGCTACACCTTC	CASSLGTGTGYTF